Listed here is a single T cell receptor beta chain. Its antigen is unknown. CDR1 SGHTA and CDR2 FQGNSA come from the germline V gene. The CDR3 runs 13 residues. V lost 3 bases to trimming and J lost 6 bases, with 10 bases between them. The data were taken from a study of early T cells in non-severe SARS-CoV-2 infection. Study information: Unsorted whole-blood RNA was sequenced in bulk, leaving chains unpaired.

Molecules of cDNA were individually given unique molecular identifiers that were attached to them. TCRdb fed the 5' RACE reads into MiXCR, producing one record per CDR3 protein. The sample has some 28,000 distinct CDR3 sequences; 9% to 10% are singletons. Overall study findings and caveats: In VDJdb matching, anti-spike CD8 responses were favored while private and CD4 specificities went missing.

This sequence joins TRBV7-2 and TRBJ2-3; possibly TRBD1 for D (5 bases). This TCR was sampled from an adult who was a healthcare worker with PCR-confirmed SARS-CoV-2 infection or an uninfected control (not recorded which). The sequencing sample was made of whole blood. The CDR3, as DNA: TGTGCCAGCAGCTTCATGGGGCAGGATACGCAGTATTTT. The encoded protein is CASSFMGQDTQYF.